These 10 T cell receptor beta chains were all obtained from the same sample, sequenced in a study of blood T cell repertoires in COVID-19. Clones were sequenced by immunoSEQ multiplex PCR, and TCRdb holds only the in-frame ones, with some missing. The table records tens of thousands of clones, 87% of them present only once. The sequencing input was peripheral blood. The receptor set was obtained from a human donor in a cohort sampled during active COVID-19.

The chain recombines TRBV6-5 with TRBJ1-1; TRBD1 might be the D (6 bases). The CDR3 is 13 amino acids. Germline loops: CDR1 MNHEY, CDR2 SVGAGI. V shed 5 bases and J shed 3 bases, with 10 bases lying between them. The CDR3 region is CASSRDIYTEAFF. CDR3 bases: TGTGCCAGCAGTAGGGACATATACACTGAAGCTTTCTTT.

This clone has more than one count but fewer than ten. CDR3 loop: CASSYSLRGDTDTQYF. Written as DNA, the CDR3 is TGTGCCAGCAGTTACTCCTTGCGGGGGGATACAGATACGCAGTATTTT. The rearrangement uses TRBV6-2 or TRBV6-3 and TRBJ2-3; 8 bases line up with TRBD2. This CDR3 region has 16 residues. The V and J ends lost 0 bases and 3 bases, in that order; junction bases with no gene match: 5. The germline V gene has CDR1 MNHEY and CDR2 SVGEGT.

The chain recombines TRBV6-1 with TRBJ2-7, with 11 bases matching TRBD2. Trimming removed 4 bases from V and 4 bases from J; junction bases left unmatched: 9. Germline CDR1 and CDR2: MNHNS and SASEGT. The CDR3 totals 16 residues. The CDR3 loop reads CASSGGTSGPRYEQYF. DNA for the CDR3: TGTGCCAGCAGTGGCGGGACTAGCGGACCTCGATACGAGCAGTACTTC.

The CDR3: CASSFPPTTGGRTGELFF. CDR3 nucleotides: TGTGCCAGCAGTTTCCCACCCACAACAGGGGGTCGGACCGGGGAGCTGTTTTTT. This chain connects TRBV27 to TRBJ2-2, with 8 bases aligning to TRBD1. The V segment lost 3 bases and the J segment 5 bases; nucleotides outside the gene matches: 14. The CDR3 is 18 residues long. Germline-derived CDR1 and CDR2 are MNHEY and SMNVEV (reference sequence).

This sequence joins TRBV7-6 and TRBJ2-1; a weak D match, TRBD2 (6 bases). Trimming removed 5 bases at V and 9 bases at J, with 23 bases between. This CDR3 is 16 amino acids long. In germline, CDR1 is SGHVS, CDR2 FNYEAQ. The CDR3, as DNA: TGTGCCAGCAGCCTAACTTTGGGACTGGCAGGTAGTGAGCAGTTCTTC. Encoded protein: CASSLTLGLAGSEQFF.

J is TRBJ1-5 and V is TRBV7-2, with 8 nucleotides matching TRBD1. V lost 2 bases, J lost 1 base, and 4 bases stayed unmatched. The CDR3 contains 16 residues. Germline CDR1 reads SGHTA; CDR2 reads FQGNSA. The CDR3 coding sequence is TGTGCCAGCAGCTTACAGCAGGGGGCGAGCAATCAGCCCCAGCATTTT. It yields the protein CASSLQQGASNQPQHF. Full variable domain (missing parts from reference TRBV7-2 and TRBJ1-5): GAGVSQSPSNKVTEKGKDVELRCDPISGHTALYWYRQSLGQGLEFLIYFQGNSAPDKSGLPSDRFSAERTGGSVSTLTIQRTQQEDSAVYLCASSLQQGASNQPQHFGDGTRLSIL.

This clone showed up just once. The genes are TRBV6-1 and TRBJ1-1, with a possible D match to TRBD1 (5 bases). This CDR3 spans 17 amino acids. Trimming left V 3 bases short and J 0 bases short, with 17 bases between. Germline V gene lookup returns CDR1 MNHNS and CDR2 SASEGT. The CDR3 sequence: CASSEFGGFTVNTEAFF. CDR3 in DNA: TGTGCCAGCAGTGAGTTCGGGGGTTTTACCGTGAACACTGAAGCTTTCTTT.

Judged by abundance, this clone is medium-sized (0.01 to 0.1%). The gene calls are TRBV4-2 and TRBJ2-1; D not certain. CDR1 and CDR2 (germline): LGHNA, YNFKEQ. The CDR3 covers 13 residues. V lost 0 bases and J lost 8, with 8 bases in between. The CDR3 DNA is TGTGCCAGCAGCCAAGATCGCGAGGATGAGCAGTTCTTC. It yields the protein CASSQDREDEQFF.

This clone was seen a handful of times. The rearrangement joins TRBV12-3 or TRBV12-4 to TRBJ1-6; TRBD1 is a possible D gene (6 bases). The germline V and J ends were trimmed by 5 bases and 16 bases, with 15 bases remaining between them. This CDR3 is built from 12 residues. The chain's CDR3 is CASSPTGQWLHF. The CDR3 DNA reads TGTGCCAGCAGTCCCACTGGACAGTGGCTCCACTTT.

The chain has TRBV12-3 or TRBV12-4 and TRBJ1-2; tentative D call: TRBD1 (6 bases). The germline V and J ends were trimmed by 4 bases and 6 bases, with 9 bases remaining between them. The CDR3 is made up of 12 amino acids. CDR3 protein: CASSSRGNGYTF. For the CDR3, the DNA is TGTGCCAGCAGTTCCAGGGGCAATGGCTACACCTTC.